This is a list of T cell receptor beta chains from one sample in a study of blood T cell repertoires in COVID-19. This table comes from immunoSEQ multiplex PCR, and its TCRdb copy is limited to in-frame clones, with some not included. The data hold around 250,000 clones, with approximately 85% observed a single time. Sequencing was done on a sample of peripheral blood. Every receptor here comes from a man in his fifties with active or convalescent COVID-19. Each CDR3 is given with its conserved first and last residue. D genes are given only for firm matches. The listing skips clone size in some rows; elsewhere it reads once, few, many or a size class.

clone_size	j_call	d_call	v_call	cdr3_aa	cdr3_nt
.	TRBJ1-6	.	TRBV30	CAWSGASSAAQNPLHF	TGTGCCTGGAGTGGGGCCTCTTCGGCAGCACAAAATCCCCTCCACTTT
.	TRBJ2-3	.	TRBV7-9	CASSPREGTDTQYF	TGTGCCAGCAGCCCACGTGAGGGCACAGATACGCAGTATTTT
.	TRBJ1-2	.	TRBV12-3/TRBV12-4	CASSFYSYGYTF	TGTGCCAGCAGTTTTTATAGCTATGGCTACACCTTC
.	TRBJ1-5	TRBD1	TRBV7-9	CASSLGQGAGQPQHF	TGTGCCAGCAGCCTTGGACAGGGGGCAGGTCAGCCCCAGCATTTT
.	TRBJ2-3	.	TRBV19	CASSVGGGDTQYF	TGTGCCAGTAGTGTCGGTGGAGGAGATACGCAGTATTTT
.	TRBJ1-2	.	TRBV12-5	CASGPAVSNYGYTF	TGTGCTAGTGGACCCGCAGTCTCTAACTATGGCTACACCTTC
.	TRBJ2-1	TRBD2	TRBV15	CATSRERGTSSYNEQFF	TGTGCCACCAGCAGAGAGCGCGGGACTAGCTCCTACAATGAGCAGTTCTTC
.	TRBJ2-7	.	TRBV21-1	CASSKGAGLNEQYF	TGTGCCAGCAGCAAAGGGGCGGGGCTGAACGAGCAGTACTTC
.	TRBJ2-7	TRBD2	TRBV5-1	CASSSIAGNHEQYF	TGCGCCAGCAGCTCAATAGCGGGAAACCACGAGCAGTACTTC
once	TRBJ1-5	.	TRBV30	CAWSEHTGNQPQHF	TGTGCCTGGAGCGAACACACAGGCAATCAGCCCCAGCATTTT
.	TRBJ2-1	.	TRBV2	CASRRTSLRPNEQFF	TGTGCCAGCAGGCGCACTAGTTTGAGGCCGAATGAGCAGTTCTTC
once	TRBJ2-3	.	TRBV2	CASSEDVNTDTQYF	TGTGCCAGCAGTGAAGATGTAAACACAGATACGCAGTATTTT
.	TRBJ2-7	TRBD1	TRBV29-1	CSVTGNGLGQYF	TGCAGCGTGACAGGGAACGGCCTCGGGCAGTACTTC
once	TRBJ2-1	TRBD1	TRBV20-1	CSASGQGEKRFF	TGCAGTGCTAGTGGGCAGGGGGAAAAGCGGTTCTTC
.	TRBJ2-3	TRBD2	TRBV5-1	CASRLVWGNSGSTDTQYF	TGCGCCAGCAGACTCGTTTGGGGGAATAGCGGGAGCACAGATACGCAGTATTTT
once	TRBJ1-2	TRBD1	TRBV19	CASGGGPKSSYGYTF	TGTGCCAGTGGAGGGGGCCCAAAGTCCTCCTATGGCTACACCTTC
.	TRBJ2-3	TRBD2	TRBV6-2/TRBV6-3	CASSYGRETFPDTQYF	TGTGCCAGCAGTTACGGGCGGGAGACTTTCCCAGATACGCAGTATTTT
once	TRBJ1-1	.	TRBV30	CAWSSDRSTEAFF	TGTGCCTGGAGCTCCGACAGGTCCACTGAAGCTTTCTTT
.	TRBJ1-1	.	TRBV30	CAWSRGQNTEAFF	TGTGCCTGGAGTCGTGGCCAAAACACTGAAGCTTTCTTT
.	TRBJ2-1	.	TRBV19	CASSKNSGYNEQFF	TGTGCCAGTAGTAAGAATAGCGGCTACAATGAGCAGTTCTTC
.	TRBJ2-1	.	TRBV12-5	CASGLVAGADNEQFF	TGTGCTAGTGGTTTGGTAGCCGGAGCGGACAATGAGCAGTTCTTC
once	TRBJ1-2	.	TRBV20-1	CSASNREGYGYTF	TGCAGTGCTAGTAACAGGGAAGGTTATGGCTACACCTTC
.	TRBJ2-3	TRBD1	TRBV6-2/TRBV6-3	CASSSPGQISSTDTQYF	TGTGCCAGCAGTTCCCCGGGACAGATTTCTAGCACAGATACGCAGTATTTT
.	TRBJ2-2	.	TRBV24-1	CATSMGGTGNTGELFF	TGTGCCACCAGTATGGGGGGTACAGGAAACACCGGGGAGCTGTTTTTT
.	TRBJ2-3	.	TRBV6-2/TRBV6-3	CASSEDSWSTDTQYF	TGTGCCAGCAGTGAGGACAGCTGGAGCACAGATACGCAGTATTTT
.	TRBJ2-1	.	TRBV30	CAWSSGYEQFF	TGTGCCTGGAGTAGCGGCTACGAGCAGTTCTTC